These 13 T cell receptor beta chains were all obtained from the same sample, sequenced in a study of PD-1 blockade in classical Hodgkin lymphoma. Method: immunoSEQ multiplex PCR; TCRdb's copy keeps in-frame clones and lacks some. The sample consists of about 20,000 clones, 75% to 90% of them appearing once. The time point was: cycle 4 day 1 (C4D1), after around six weeks of nivolumab. Every single patient, without exception, relapsed after autologous stem cell transplantation, and brentuximab vedotin exposure varied. Magnetic negative selection was used to purify CD8+ T cells from thawed PBMCs. The sequences come from CD8+ T cells from blood, collected before the fourth cycle of nivolumab. The receptors were gathered from a human donor with classical Hodgkin lymphoma.

A single count supports this clone. The chain recombines TRBV19 with TRBJ1-1; a weak D match, TRBD1 (5 bases). CDR1 and CDR2 from the germline V gene are LNHDA and SQIVND (reference sequence). The CDR3 runs to 14 residues. Trimming removed 2 bases at V and 3 bases at J, with 10 bases between. CDR3 sequence: CASSIWGGDTEAFF. The CDR3 DNA sequence: TGTGCCAGTAGTATATGGGGGGGGGACACTGAAGCTTTCTTT.

The chain is built from TRBV29-1 and TRBJ1-1, with unresolved D. Between the trimmed V and J ends, which lost 1 base and 3 bases, there was a span of 6 bases. CDR3 length: 12 amino acids. Germline loops: CDR1 SQVTM, CDR2 ANQGSEA. The DNA for the CDR3 is TGCAGCGTTGAAGGGCTGGACACTGAAGCTTTCTTT. Translating gives CSVEGLDTEAFF.

The chain uses TRBV5-4 and TRBJ1-4; 7 bases line up with TRBD1. After removal of 4 bases from V and 8 bases from J, the junction contained 8 bases not matched to a gene. The CDR3 loop spans 14 amino acids. CDR1 is SGHNT and CDR2 is YYREEE in the germline V gene (reference sequence). The CDR3 protein is CASSRPGQREKLFF. DNA of the CDR3: TGTGCCAGCAGCCGTCCGGGACAGAGGGAAAAACTGTTTTTT. Using reference TRBV5-4 and TRBJ1-4 for the parts outside the CDR3, the full variable domain is ETGVTQSPTHLIKTRGQQVTLRCSSQSGHNTVSWYQQALGQGPQFIFQYYREEENGRGNFPPRFSGLQFPNYSSELNVNALELDDSALYLCASSRPGQREKLFFGSGTQLSVL.

The V gene is TRBV4-1, the J gene TRBJ1-3, with D perhaps assigned TRBD1 or TRBD2 (6 bases each). The DNA end is more similar to TRBJ2-2, so the J call may be wrong. From germline, CDR1 is MGHRA and CDR2 YSYEKL. The CDR3 is 16 residues long. The CDR3 reads CASSQEGAGGGGELFF. In DNA form, the CDR3 reads TGCGCCAGCAGCCAAGAAGGGGCAGGAGGGGGCGGGGAGCTGTTTTTT.

V is TRBV4-3 and J is TRBJ2-7; D may be TRBD1 or TRBD2 (5 bases each). CDR1 and CDR2 (germline): LGHNA, YSLEER. The CDR3 sequence is 15 residues long. V was shortened by 1 base and J by 1 base, with 11 bases between the two germline ends. In DNA form, the CDR3 reads TGCGCCAGCAGCCAAGCCGGGGCTCAATCCTACGAGCAGTACTTC. Translated, it gives CASSQAGAQSYEQYF.

The count of this clone is one. The rearrangement uses TRBV6-5 and TRBJ1-1; D is unclear. CDR3 length equals 14 residues. V dropped 0 bases and J dropped 1 base, with 6 bases sitting between them. From germline, CDR1 is MNHEY and CDR2 SVGAGI. The CDR3 here is CASSYSRRNTEAFF. In DNA, the CDR3 is TGTGCCAGCAGTTACTCGAGAAGGAACACTGAAGCTTTCTTT.

The count of this clone is one. This chain links TRBV7-8 with TRBJ1-1; 8 bases are a match to TRBD1. Per the germline V gene, CDR1 is SGHVS and CDR2 is FQNEAQ. The V segment lost 1 base and the J segment 11 bases; nucleotides outside the gene matches: 6. The CDR3 is made up of 13 amino acids. Written as DNA, the CDR3 is TGTGCCAGCAGCTTAGGGAACAGGGGGGCGGCTTTCTTT. Amino acids: CASSLGNRGAAFF. The full variable domain, its missing parts supplied by reference TRBV7-8 and TRBJ1-1, is GAGVSQSPRYKVAKRGQDVALRCDPISGHVSLFWYQQALGQGPEFLTYFQNEAQLDKSGLPSDRFFAERPEGSVSTLKIQRTQQEDSAVYLCASSLGNRGAAFFGQGTRLTVV.

The gene calls are TRBV2 and TRBJ1-1; no clear D. Germline CDR1 and CDR2: SNHLY and FYNNEI. The V gene lost 3 bases and the J gene lost 1 base, with 6 bases spanning the gap. This CDR3 is built from 13 residues. CDR3 bases: TGTGCCAGCAGTGACAGATGGAACACTGAAGCTTTCTTT. As protein: CASSDRWNTEAFF.

The rearrangement joins TRBV30 to TRBJ1-4; D gene uncertain. Deletions cut 5 bases from V and 4 bases from J, with 8 bases between. The CDR3 is made up of 12 amino acids. Germline CDR1 is GTSNPN and CDR2 is SVGIG (reference sequence). CDR3 nucleotide sequence: TGTGCCTGGTCTGGGCTTAATGAAAAACTGTTTTTT. Translated: CAWSGLNEKLFF.

V is TRBV27 and J is TRBJ1-2, with TRBD1 matching 12 bases. The germline gives CDR1 MNHEY, CDR2 SMNVEV (reference sequence). V lost 8 bases and J lost 4; bases outside the gene matches: 2. The CDR3 extends over 13 amino acids. This chain's CDR3 is CASGTGGTYGYTF. The CDR3, as DNA: TGTGCCAGCGGGACAGGGGGCACCTATGGCTACACCTTC.

This chain joins TRBV6-6 and TRBJ1-2, with D unclear. V dropped 8 bases and J dropped 6 bases, with 22 bases sitting between them. This CDR3 has 15 residues. Germline values: CDR1 MNHNY, CDR2 SVGAGI (reference sequence). The CDR3 sequence is CASSYPGAGLDGYTF. The CDR3 nucleotides read TGTGCCAGCTCCTATCCAGGTGCGGGTCTGGATGGCTACACCTTC.

The rearrangement joins TRBV9 to TRBJ2-1, with a tentative D call TRBD1 (6 bases). CDR3 length: 15 amino acids. The ends were cut back, 3 bases at V and 8 bases at J, with 18 bases in the middle. Germline V gene sequence: CDR1 SGDLS, CDR2 YYNGEE. This chain's CDR3 is CASSAAGQGLHEQFF. The CDR3 DNA follows: TGTGCCAGCAGCGCCGCCGGGCAGGGGTTACATGAGCAGTTCTTC.

The J gene is TRBJ2-3, the V gene TRBV30; TRBD1 might be the D (6 bases). The length of the CDR3 is 15 residues. CDR1 and CDR2 (germline): GTSNPN, SVGIG (reference sequence). Trimming stripped 0 bases from V and 2 bases from J, with 12 bases between. This chain's CDR3 is CAWSVAGTYTDTQYF. The DNA for the CDR3 is TGTGCCTGGAGTGTAGCTGGGACATACACAGATACGCAGTATTTT. The full variable domain, in which reference TRBV30 and TRBJ2-3 provide the parts outside the CDR3, is SQTIHQWPATLVQPVGSPLSLECTVEGTSNPNLYWYRQAAGRGLQLLFYSVGIGQISSEVPQNLSASRPQDRQFILSSKKLLLSDSGFYLCAWSVAGTYTDTQYFGPGTRLTVL.